This record looks at one T cell receptor beta chain sequence and its context. These data originate in a study of radiotherapy plus CTLA-4 blockade in lung cancer. The V gene's germline CDR1 is LNHDA and CDR2 SQIVND (reference sequence). The CDR3 runs 14 residues. Trimming shortened V by 3 bases and J by 6 bases, and 15 bases separated the two germline ends. Profiling relied on immunoSEQ multiplex PCR, and the TCRdb table lists in-frame clones only, not all of them. The data contain about 54,000 clones, more than 65% of them singletons. This receptor was obtained from a human donor with non-small cell lung cancer who had a partial response to radiotherapy plus ipilimumab. J is TRBJ2-7 and V is TRBV19, with D maybe TRBD1 (6 bases). The specimen was peripheral blood, collected from a patient treated with radiotherapy plus ipilimumab. Written as DNA, the CDR3 is TGTGCCAGTAGTATCAGCAGGGGAAGGGTCGAGCAGTACTTC. This translates into CASSISRGRVEQYF.